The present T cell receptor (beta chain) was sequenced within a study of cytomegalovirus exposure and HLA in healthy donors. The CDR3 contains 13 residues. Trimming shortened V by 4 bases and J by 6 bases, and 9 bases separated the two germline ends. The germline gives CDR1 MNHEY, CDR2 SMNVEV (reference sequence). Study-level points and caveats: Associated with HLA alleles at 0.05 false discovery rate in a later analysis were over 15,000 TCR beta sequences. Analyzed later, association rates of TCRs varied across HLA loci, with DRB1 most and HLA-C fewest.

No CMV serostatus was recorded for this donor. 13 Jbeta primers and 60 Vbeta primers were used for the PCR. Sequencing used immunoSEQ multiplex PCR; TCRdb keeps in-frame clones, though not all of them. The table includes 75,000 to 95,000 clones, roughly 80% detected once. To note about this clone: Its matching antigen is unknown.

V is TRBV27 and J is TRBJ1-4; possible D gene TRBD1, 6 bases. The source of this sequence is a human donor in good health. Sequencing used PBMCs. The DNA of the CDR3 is TGTGCCAGCAGTTCTAACAGGGATGAAAAACTGTTTTTT. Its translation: CASSSNRDEKLFF.